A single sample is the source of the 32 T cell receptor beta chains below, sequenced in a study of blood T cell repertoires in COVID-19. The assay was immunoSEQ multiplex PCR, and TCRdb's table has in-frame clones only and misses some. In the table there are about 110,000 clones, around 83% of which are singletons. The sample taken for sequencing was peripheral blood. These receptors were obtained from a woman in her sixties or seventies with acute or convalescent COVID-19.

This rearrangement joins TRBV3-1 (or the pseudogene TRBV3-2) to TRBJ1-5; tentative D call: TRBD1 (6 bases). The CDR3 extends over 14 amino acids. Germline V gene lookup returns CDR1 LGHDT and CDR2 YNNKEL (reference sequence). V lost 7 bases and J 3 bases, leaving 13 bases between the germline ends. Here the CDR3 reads CASTQGTNNQPQHF. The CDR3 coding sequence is TGTGCCAGCACCCAGGGGACAAACAATCAGCCCCAGCATTTT.

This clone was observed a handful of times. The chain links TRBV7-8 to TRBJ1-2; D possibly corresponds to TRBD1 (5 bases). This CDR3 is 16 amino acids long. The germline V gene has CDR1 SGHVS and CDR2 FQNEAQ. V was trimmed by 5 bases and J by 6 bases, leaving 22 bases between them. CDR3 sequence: CASSQGAPSGPNGYTF. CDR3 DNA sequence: TGTGCCAGCAGCCAAGGGGCACCCTCCGGGCCTAATGGCTACACCTTC.

Here the CDR3 reads CATSVGQGSYSNQPQHF. The CDR3 DNA follows: TGTGCCACCAGCGTGGGACAGGGAAGTTATAGCAATCAGCCCCAGCATTTT. V and J are TRBV15 and TRBJ1-5; TRBD1 agrees at 9 bases. This CDR3 region has 17 residues. Trimming removed 5 bases from V and 0 bases from J; junction bases left unmatched: 8. Per the germline V gene, CDR1 is LNHNV and CDR2 is YYDKDF (reference sequence). Based on the CDR3 plus reference TRBV15 and TRBJ1-5, the full variable domain is DAMVIQNPRYQVTQFGKPVTLSCSQTLNHNVMYWYQQKSSQAPKLLFHYYDKDFNNEADTPDNFQSRRPNTSFCFLDIRSPGLGDTAMYLCATSVGQGSYSNQPQHFGDGTRLSIL.

The CDR3 coding sequence is TGTGCCAGCAGTCGTTACGACACTACGGGGAGGGGGAGGGAGACCCAGTACTTC. It specifies CASSRYDTTGRGRETQYF. The chain recombines TRBV28 with TRBJ2-5, with a weak D call TRBD2 (7 bases). Between the trimmed V and J ends, which lost 5 bases and 5 bases, there was a span of 27 bases. The CDR3 extends over 18 amino acids. The V gene's germline CDR1 is MDHEN and CDR2 SYDVKM.

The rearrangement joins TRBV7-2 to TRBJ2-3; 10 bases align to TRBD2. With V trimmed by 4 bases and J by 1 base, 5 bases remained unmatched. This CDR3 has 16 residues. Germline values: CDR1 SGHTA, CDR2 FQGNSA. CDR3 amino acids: CASSYLTSGGTDTQYF. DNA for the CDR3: TGTGCCAGCAGCTACCTCACTAGCGGGGGCACAGATACGCAGTATTTT.

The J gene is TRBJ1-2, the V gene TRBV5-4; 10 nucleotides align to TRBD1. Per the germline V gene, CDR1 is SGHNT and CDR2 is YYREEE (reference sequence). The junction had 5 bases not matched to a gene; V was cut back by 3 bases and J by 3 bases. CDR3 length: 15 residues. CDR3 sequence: CASSSGQGVDYGYTF. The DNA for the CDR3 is TGTGCCAGCAGCTCCGGACAGGGGGTAGACTATGGCTACACCTTC.

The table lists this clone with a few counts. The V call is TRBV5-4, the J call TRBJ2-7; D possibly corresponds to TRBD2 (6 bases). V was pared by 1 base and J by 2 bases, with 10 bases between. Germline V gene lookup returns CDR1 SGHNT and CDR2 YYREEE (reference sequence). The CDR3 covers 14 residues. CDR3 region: CASSLSPSAYEQYF. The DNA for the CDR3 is TGTGCCAGCAGCTTGTCGCCTAGCGCCTACGAGCAGTACTTC.

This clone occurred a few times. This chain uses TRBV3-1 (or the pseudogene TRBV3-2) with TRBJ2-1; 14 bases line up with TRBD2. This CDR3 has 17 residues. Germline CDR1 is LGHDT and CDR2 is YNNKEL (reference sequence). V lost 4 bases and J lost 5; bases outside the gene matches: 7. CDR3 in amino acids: CASSPYPTSGRDNEQFF. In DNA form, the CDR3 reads TGTGCCAGCAGCCCCTATCCGACTAGCGGGAGGGACAATGAGCAGTTCTTC.

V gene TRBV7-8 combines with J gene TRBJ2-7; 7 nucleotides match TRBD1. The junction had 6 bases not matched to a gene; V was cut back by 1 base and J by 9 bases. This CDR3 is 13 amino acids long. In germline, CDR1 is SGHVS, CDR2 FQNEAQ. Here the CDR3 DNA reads TGTGCCAGCAGCTTAGGCCCTCGGACAGGGCAGTACTTC. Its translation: CASSLGPRTGQYF.

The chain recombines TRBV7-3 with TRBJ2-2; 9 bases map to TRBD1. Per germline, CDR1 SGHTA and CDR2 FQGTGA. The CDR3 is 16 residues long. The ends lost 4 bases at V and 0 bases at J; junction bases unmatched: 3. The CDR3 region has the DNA TGTGCCAGCAGCTCTAGGACAGGGGCGAACACCGGGGAGCTGTTTTTT. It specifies CASSSRTGANTGELFF.

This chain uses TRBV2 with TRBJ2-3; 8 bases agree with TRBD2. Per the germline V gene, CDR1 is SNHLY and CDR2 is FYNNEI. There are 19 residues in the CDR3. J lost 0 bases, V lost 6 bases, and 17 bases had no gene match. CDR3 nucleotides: TGTGCCAGCAGGCAGGAGGCGGCTAGCGGGTTTTCTAGCACAGATACGCAGTATTTT. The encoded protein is CASRQEAASGFSSTDTQYF.

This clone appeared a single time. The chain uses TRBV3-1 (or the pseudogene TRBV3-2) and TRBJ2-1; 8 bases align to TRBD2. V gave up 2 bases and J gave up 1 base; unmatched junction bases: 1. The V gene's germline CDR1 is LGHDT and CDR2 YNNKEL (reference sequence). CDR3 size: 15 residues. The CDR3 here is CASSQTGGSYNEQFF. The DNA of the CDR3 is TGTGCCAGCAGCCAAACGGGGGGGTCCTACAATGAGCAGTTCTTC.

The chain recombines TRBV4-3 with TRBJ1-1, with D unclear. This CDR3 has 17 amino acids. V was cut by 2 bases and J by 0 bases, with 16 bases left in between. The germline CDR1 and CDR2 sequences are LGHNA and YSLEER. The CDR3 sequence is CASSQFRSWLLNTEAFF. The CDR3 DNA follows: TGCGCCAGCAGCCAATTTAGATCTTGGTTATTGAACACTGAAGCTTTCTTT.

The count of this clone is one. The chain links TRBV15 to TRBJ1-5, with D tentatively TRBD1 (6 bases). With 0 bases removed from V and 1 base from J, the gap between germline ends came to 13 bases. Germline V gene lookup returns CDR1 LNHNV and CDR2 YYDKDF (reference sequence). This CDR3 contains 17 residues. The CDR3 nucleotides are TGTGCCACCAGCAGAGAAGAACAGGGATGGAGCAATCAGCCCCAGCATTTT. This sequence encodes CATSREEQGWSNQPQHF.

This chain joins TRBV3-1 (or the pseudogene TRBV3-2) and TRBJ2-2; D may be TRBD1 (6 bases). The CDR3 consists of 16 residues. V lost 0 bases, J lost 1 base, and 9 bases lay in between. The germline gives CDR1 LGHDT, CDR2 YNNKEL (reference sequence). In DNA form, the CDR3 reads TGTGCCAGCAGCCAAGAGTACAGGGTGAACACCGGGGAGCTGTTTTTT. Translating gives CASSQEYRVNTGELFF.

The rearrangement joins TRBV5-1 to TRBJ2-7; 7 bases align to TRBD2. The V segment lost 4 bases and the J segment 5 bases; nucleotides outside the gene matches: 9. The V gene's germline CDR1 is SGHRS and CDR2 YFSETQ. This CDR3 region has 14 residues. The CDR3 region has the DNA TGCGCCAGCAGCCCCAGCGGGGTACGCGACGAGCAGTACGTC. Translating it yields CASSPSGVRDEQYV.

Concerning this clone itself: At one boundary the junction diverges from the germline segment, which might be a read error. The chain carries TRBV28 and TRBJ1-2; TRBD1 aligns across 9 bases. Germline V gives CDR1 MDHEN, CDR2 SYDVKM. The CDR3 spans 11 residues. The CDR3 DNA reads TGTGCCAGCAGTTTTGAGGGGACAGGGTACTTC. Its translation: CASSFEGTGYF.

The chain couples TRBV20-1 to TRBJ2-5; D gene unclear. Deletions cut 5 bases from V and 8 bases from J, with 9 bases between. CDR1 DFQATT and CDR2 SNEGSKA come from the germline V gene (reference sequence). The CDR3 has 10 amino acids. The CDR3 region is CSAERLTQYF. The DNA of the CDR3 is TGCAGTGCTGAGAGGCTCACCCAGTACTTC.

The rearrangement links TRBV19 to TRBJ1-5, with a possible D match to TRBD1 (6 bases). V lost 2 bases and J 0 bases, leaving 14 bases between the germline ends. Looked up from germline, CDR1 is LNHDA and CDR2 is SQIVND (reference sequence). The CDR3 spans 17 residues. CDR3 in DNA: TGTGCCAGTAGTATAAGGGGGGGGGTTTATAGCAATCAGCCCCAGCATTTT. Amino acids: CASSIRGGVYSNQPQHF.

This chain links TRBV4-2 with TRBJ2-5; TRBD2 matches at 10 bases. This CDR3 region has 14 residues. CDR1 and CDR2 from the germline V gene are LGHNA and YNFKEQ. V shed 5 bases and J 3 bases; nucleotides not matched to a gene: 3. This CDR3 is CASSASGGEETQYF. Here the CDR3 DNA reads TGTGCCAGCAGCGCGAGCGGGGGGGAAGAGACCCAGTACTTC.

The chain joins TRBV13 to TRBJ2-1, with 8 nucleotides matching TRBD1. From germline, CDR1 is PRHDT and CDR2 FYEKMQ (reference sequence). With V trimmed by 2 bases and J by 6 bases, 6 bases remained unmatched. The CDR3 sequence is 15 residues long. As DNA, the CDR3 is TGTGCCAGCAGCTTAAGGACAGGGATGTTCAATGAGCAGTTCTTC. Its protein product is CASSLRTGMFNEQFF.

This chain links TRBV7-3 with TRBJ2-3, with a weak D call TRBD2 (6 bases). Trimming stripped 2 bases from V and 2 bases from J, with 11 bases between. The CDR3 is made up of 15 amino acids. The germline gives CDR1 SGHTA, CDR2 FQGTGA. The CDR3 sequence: CASSLARGNTDTQYF. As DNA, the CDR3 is TGTGCCAGCAGCTTAGCTCGGGGGAACACAGATACGCAGTATTTT.

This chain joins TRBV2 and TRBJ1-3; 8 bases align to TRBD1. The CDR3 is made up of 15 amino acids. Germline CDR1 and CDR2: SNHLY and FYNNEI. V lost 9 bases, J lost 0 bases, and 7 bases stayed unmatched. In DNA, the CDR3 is TGTGCCAGTGCCCCGGGACAGGTCTCTGGAAACACCATATATTTT. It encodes CASAPGQVSGNTIYF.

The CDR3: CASSLGTGAGNTIYF. Written as DNA, the CDR3 is TGCGCCAGCAGCTTGGGGACAGGGGCTGGAAACACCATATATTTT. The gene calls are TRBV5-1 and TRBJ1-3; 9 positions agree with TRBD1. Per germline, CDR1 SGHRS and CDR2 YFSETQ. V lost 0 bases to trimming and J lost 2 bases; unmatched junction nucleotides: 0. The CDR3 extends over 15 amino acids.

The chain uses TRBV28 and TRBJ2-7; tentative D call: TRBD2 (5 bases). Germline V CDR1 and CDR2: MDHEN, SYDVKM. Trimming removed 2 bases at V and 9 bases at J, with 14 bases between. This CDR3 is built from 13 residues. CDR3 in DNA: TGTGCCAGCAGTTTAAGGACCCCGGCGGGGCAGTACTTC. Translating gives CASSLRTPAGQYF.

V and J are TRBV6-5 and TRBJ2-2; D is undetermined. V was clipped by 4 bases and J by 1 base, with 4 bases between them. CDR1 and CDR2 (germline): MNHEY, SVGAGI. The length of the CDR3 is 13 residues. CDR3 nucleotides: TGTGCCAGCAGTTCTATGAACACCGGGGAGCTGTTTTTT. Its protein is CASSSMNTGELFF.

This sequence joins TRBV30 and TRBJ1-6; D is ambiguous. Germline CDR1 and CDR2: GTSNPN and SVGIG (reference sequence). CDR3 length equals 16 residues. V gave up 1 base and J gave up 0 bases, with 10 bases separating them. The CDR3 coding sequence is TGTGCCTGGAGTGCTTCGGGGAGCTCCTATAATTCACCCCTCCACTTT. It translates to CAWSASGSSYNSPLHF.

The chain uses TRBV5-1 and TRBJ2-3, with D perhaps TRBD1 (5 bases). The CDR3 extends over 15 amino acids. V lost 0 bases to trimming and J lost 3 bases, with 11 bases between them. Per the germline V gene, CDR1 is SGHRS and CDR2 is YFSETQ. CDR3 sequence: CASSLGQLGTDTQYF. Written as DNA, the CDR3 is TGCGCCAGCAGCTTGGGACAGCTCGGGACAGATACGCAGTATTTT.

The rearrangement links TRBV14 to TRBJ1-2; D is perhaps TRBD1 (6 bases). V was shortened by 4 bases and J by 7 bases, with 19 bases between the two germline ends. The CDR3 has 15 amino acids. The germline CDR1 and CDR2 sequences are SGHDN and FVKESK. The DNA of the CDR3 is TGTGCCAGCAGCCCCGGGACAACCCTGGGGCCTGGCTACACCTTC. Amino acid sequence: CASSPGTTLGPGYTF.

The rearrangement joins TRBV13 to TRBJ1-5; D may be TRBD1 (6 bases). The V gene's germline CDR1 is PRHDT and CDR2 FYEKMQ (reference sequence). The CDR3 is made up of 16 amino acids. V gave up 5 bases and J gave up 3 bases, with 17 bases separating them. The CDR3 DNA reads TGTGCCAGCAGCCTGAAACAGGGCCCAGCCAATCAGCCCCAGCATTTT. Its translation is CASSLKQGPANQPQHF.

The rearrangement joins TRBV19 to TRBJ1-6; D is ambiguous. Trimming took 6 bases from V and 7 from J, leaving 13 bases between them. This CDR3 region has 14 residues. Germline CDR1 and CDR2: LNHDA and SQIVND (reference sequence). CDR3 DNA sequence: TGTGCCAGTAGCCCCCGGGTTCCGAATTCACCCCTCCACTTT. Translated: CASSPRVPNSPLHF.

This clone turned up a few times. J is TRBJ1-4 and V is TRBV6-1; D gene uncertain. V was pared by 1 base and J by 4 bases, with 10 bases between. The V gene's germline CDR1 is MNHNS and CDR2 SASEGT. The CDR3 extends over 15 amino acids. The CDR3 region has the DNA TGTGCCAGCAGTGAAGGGGGAGGGTTTAATGAAAAACTGTTTTTT. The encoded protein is CASSEGGGFNEKLFF.